These 17 T cell receptor beta chains came from one sample sequenced in a study of cytomegalovirus exposure and HLA in healthy donors. Vbeta (60) and Jbeta (13) primers were used in the PCR. TCRdb keeps only in-frame clones here, not all; method: immunoSEQ multiplex PCR. This sample contains over 100,000 clones. Material: PBMCs. The receptors come from a man aged 18 to 30 in good health and CMV-seronegative.

The chain employs TRBV6-5 and TRBJ1-5, with D perhaps matching TRBD1 (5 bases). Deletions cut 2 bases from V and 7 bases from J, with 12 bases between. Germline CDR1 reads MNHEY; CDR2 reads SVGAGI. The CDR3 totals 14 residues. CDR3 amino acids: CASSYGGAGQPQHF. CDR3 sequence (DNA): TGTGCCAGCAGTTACGGAGGGGCAGGACAGCCCCAGCATTTT.

The V and J genes are TRBV7-2 and TRBJ2-1; 8 nucleotides line up with TRBD2. V dropped 5 bases and J dropped 7; count of bases not matched to a gene: 7. This CDR3 is built from 14 residues. Germline V gives CDR1 SGHTA, CDR2 FQGNSA. CDR3 nucleotide sequence: TGTGCCAGCAGCCGCAGCGGGGGAGGGAATGAGCAGTTCTTC. Protein: CASSRSGGGNEQFF.

The chain employs TRBV29-1 and TRBJ2-1; D may be TRBD2 (5 bases). Germline CDR1 reads SQVTM; CDR2 reads ANQGSEA. V was shortened by 3 bases and J by 10 bases, with 19 bases between the two germline ends. This CDR3 is 14 amino acids long. The CDR3 region is CSVDLEVGVWEQFF. CDR3 in DNA: TGCAGCGTTGATCTGGAGGTCGGGGTCTGGGAGCAGTTCTTC.

V usage is TRBV28 and J usage is TRBJ1-2, with unresolved D. CDR1 and CDR2 from the germline V gene are MDHEN and SYDVKM. The CDR3 length is 13 residues. Trimming took 7 bases from V and 4 from J, leaving 13 bases between them. The CDR3 loop reads CASTPPAGYGYTF. As DNA, the CDR3 is TGTGCCAGCACCCCCCCCGCGGGCTATGGCTACACCTTC.

This chain links TRBV30 with TRBJ1-1; 10 bases line up with TRBD1. Germline V gene sequence: CDR1 GTSNPN, CDR2 SVGIG (reference sequence). The CDR3 sequence is 17 residues long. After removal of 1 base from V and 4 bases from J, the junction contained 12 bases not matched to a gene. CDR3 residues: CAWSARTGGVSGTEAFF. CDR3 bases: TGTGCCTGGAGTGCTCGGACAGGGGGGGTGTCGGGCACTGAAGCTTTCTTT.

The chain joins TRBV4-1 to TRBJ2-5, with D perhaps matching TRBD1 (6 bases). Per germline, CDR1 MGHRA and CDR2 YSYEKL. The CDR3 totals 19 residues. The V end was cut by 0 bases, the J end by 7 bases, with 27 bases between. The CDR3 sequence is CASSQEVSVRQGPWGTQYF. In nucleotides, the CDR3 is TGCGCCAGCAGCCAAGAAGTCTCGGTGCGGCAGGGGCCCTGGGGGACCCAGTACTTC.

This sequence joins TRBV27 and TRBJ1-2; TRBD1 might be the D (6 bases). V was cut by 7 bases and J by 8 bases, with 17 bases left in between. Germline CDR1 and CDR2: MNHEY and SMNVEV (reference sequence). This CDR3 has 13 amino acids. CDR3 region: CASTKNRALGYTF. The CDR3 DNA follows: TGTGCCAGCACGAAAAACAGGGCTCTGGGCTACACCTTC.

The chain employs TRBV28 and TRBJ1-5; a possible D gene is TRBD1 (6 bases). The CDR3 is made up of 15 amino acids. CDR1 is MDHEN, CDR2 SYDVKM, per germline. The V end lost 1 base, the J end lost 7 bases, and 14 bases lay between the germline ends. The CDR3 reads CASSLYREVVQPQHF. In nucleotides, the CDR3 is TGTGCCAGCAGTTTATACAGGGAAGTTGTCCAGCCCCAGCATTTT.

As to this clone: This sample includes further DNA sequences coding for the same CDR3. This rearrangement joins TRBV7-2 to TRBJ2-7, with TRBD1 matching 11 bases. Germline assignment: CDR1 SGHTA and CDR2 FQGNSA. V lost 3 bases, J lost 2 bases, and 0 bases stayed unmatched. The CDR3 sequence is 14 residues long. As DNA, the CDR3 is TGTGCCAGCAGCTTGGGACAGGGGGCCTACGAGCAGTACTTC. Protein sequence: CASSLGQGAYEQYF.

This sequence joins TRBV23-1 and TRBJ1-5; D is undetermined. TRBV23-1 is noted as an ORF with a role that remains uncertain. V gave up 7 bases and J gave up 2 bases, with 9 bases separating them. The CDR3 length is 13 residues. CDR3 sequence: CASTLLGNQPQHF. The CDR3 DNA reads TGCGCCAGCACATTACTAGGCAATCAGCCCCAGCATTTT.

This chain links TRBV11-2 with TRBJ2-2; 7 bases map to TRBD2. Germline loops: CDR1 SGHAT, CDR2 FQNNGV. The CDR3 totals 15 residues. The trim removed 4 bases at V and 2 bases at J, leaving 4 bases unmatched. In DNA form, the CDR3 reads TGTGCCAGCAGCTCCGGGACTAAAAACACCGGGGAGCTGTTTTTT. Its translation: CASSSGTKNTGELFF.

The J gene is TRBJ1-2, the V gene TRBV7-2; 9 bases line up with TRBD1. The V and J ends lost 7 bases and 2 bases, in that order; junction bases with no gene match: 8. Germline V gene data show CDR1 as SGHTA and CDR2 as FQGNSA. The CDR3 has 15 residues. The CDR3 protein is CASTPRTGGNYGYTF. For the CDR3, the DNA is TGTGCCAGCACCCCGCGTACAGGGGGCAACTATGGCTACACCTTC.

The V call is TRBV28, the J call TRBJ2-4, with 8 bases that match TRBD1. With V trimmed by 1 base and J by 9 bases, 5 bases remained unmatched. Germline values: CDR1 MDHEN, CDR2 SYDVKM. This CDR3 has 14 amino acids. The CDR3 nucleotides are TGTGCCAGCAGTTTATATCAGGGGGCCGGCATTCAGTACTTC. This encodes CASSLYQGAGIQYF.

The V call is TRBV7-6, the J call TRBJ2-2; TRBD1 agrees at 7 bases. The trim removed 5 bases at V and 7 bases at J, leaving 7 bases unmatched. From germline, CDR1 is SGHVS and CDR2 FNYEAQ. This CDR3 is built from 14 residues. CDR3 DNA sequence: TGTGCCAGCAGCCGAGACAGGGCCGGCGGGGAGCTGTTTTTT. It is translated as CASSRDRAGGELFF.

This chain joins TRBV7-2 and TRBJ2-5; 7 bases are a match to TRBD2. CDR3 length: 14 amino acids. Germline values: CDR1 SGHTA, CDR2 FQGNSA. V shed 5 bases and J 10 bases; nucleotides not matched to a gene: 13. The CDR3: CASSLRGGGPGQYF. The CDR3 DNA reads as TGTGCCAGCAGCCTCCGGGGCGGGGGTCCGGGCCAGTACTTC.

This chain links TRBV5-1 with TRBJ2-7; perhaps TRBD2 as D (6 bases). In germline, CDR1 is SGHRS, CDR2 YFSETQ. V dropped 0 bases and J dropped 3 bases, with 13 bases sitting between them. CDR3 length: 15 amino acids. In DNA form, the CDR3 reads TGCGCCAGCAGCTTGGAGGGCGGGGCACTCTACGAGCAGTACTTC. Its protein is CASSLEGGALYEQYF.

The gene calls are TRBV29-1 and TRBJ1-1; TRBD1 might be the D (6 bases). V shed 7 bases and J shed 0 bases, with 18 bases lying between them. Germline lookup yields CDR1 SQVTM and CDR2 ANQGSEA. This CDR3 comprises 15 residues. This CDR3 reads CSGVKGGVLNTEAFF. The DNA of the CDR3 is TGCAGCGGCGTTAAAGGGGGAGTTCTGAACACTGAAGCTTTCTTT.